The source of this T cell receptor (beta chain) is a study of shared T cell receptors in the human thymus. Sequenced by immunoSEQ multiplex PCR; TCRdb stores in-frame clones only, minus some. The sample lists hundreds of thousands of clones, just under 95% occurring once. V was trimmed by 5 bases and J by 4 bases, leaving 2 bases between them. CDR1 and CDR2 from the germline V gene are LNHDA and SQIVND (reference sequence). There are 11 residues in the CDR3. This clonotype originated in a human donor. Sequences were obtained from thymocytes. The rearrangement uses TRBV19 and TRBJ2-2; no clear D. CDR3 bases: TGTGCCAGTAGTCTCACCGGGGAGCTGTTTTTT. It encodes CASSLTGELFF.